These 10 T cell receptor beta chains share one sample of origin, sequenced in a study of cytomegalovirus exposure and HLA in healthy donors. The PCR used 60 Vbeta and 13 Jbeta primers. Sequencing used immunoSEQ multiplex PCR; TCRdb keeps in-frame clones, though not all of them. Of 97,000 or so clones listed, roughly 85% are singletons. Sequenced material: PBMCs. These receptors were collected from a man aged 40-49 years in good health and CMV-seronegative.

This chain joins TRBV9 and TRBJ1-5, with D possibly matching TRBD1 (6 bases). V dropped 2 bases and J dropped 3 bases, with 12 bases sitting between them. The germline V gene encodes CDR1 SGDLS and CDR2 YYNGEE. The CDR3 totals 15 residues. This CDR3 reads CASSVAGADNQPQHF. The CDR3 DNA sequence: TGTGCCAGCAGCGTTGCGGGGGCAGACAATCAGCCCCAGCATTTT.

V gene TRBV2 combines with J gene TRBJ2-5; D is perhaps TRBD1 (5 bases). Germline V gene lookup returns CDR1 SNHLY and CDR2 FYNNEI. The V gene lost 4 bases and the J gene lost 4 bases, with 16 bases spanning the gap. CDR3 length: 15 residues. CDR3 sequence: CASSASRQGGETQYF. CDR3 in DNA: TGTGCCAGCAGTGCGAGCAGGCAGGGTGGAGAGACCCAGTACTTC.

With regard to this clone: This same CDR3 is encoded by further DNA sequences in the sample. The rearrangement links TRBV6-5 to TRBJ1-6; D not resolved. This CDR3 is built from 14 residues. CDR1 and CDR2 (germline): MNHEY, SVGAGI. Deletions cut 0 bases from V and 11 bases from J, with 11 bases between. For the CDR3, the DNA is TGTGCCAGCAGTTACTCGAGTCACCCTACACCCCTCCACTTT. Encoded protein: CASSYSSHPTPLHF.

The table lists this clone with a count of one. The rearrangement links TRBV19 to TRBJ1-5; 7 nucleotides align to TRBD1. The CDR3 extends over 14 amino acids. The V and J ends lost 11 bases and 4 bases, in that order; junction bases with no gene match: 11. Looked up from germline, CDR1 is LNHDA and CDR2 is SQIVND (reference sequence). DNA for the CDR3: TGTGCCGGATCGGGGACAGAGGTAAATCAGCCCCAGCATTTT. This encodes CAGSGTEVNQPQHF. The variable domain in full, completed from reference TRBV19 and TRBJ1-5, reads DGGITQSPKYLFRKEGQNVTLSCEQNLNHDAMYWYRQDPGQGLRLIYYSQIVNDFQKGDIAEGYSVSREKKESFPLTVTSAQKNPTAFYLCAGSGTEVNQPQHFGDGTRLSIL.

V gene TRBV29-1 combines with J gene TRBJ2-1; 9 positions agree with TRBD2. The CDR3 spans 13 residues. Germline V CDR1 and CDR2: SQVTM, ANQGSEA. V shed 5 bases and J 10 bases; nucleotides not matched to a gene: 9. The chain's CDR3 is CSVIGGGAPEQFF. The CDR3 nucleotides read TGCAGCGTTATTGGCGGGGGGGCTCCAGAGCAGTTCTTC.

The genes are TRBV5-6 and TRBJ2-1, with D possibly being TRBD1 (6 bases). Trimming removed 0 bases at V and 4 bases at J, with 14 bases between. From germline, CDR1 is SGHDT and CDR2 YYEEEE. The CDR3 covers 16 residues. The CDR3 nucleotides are TGTGCCAGCAGCTTGGCCGTGGCAGGGGTGTACAATGAGCAGTTCTTC. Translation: CASSLAVAGVYNEQFF.

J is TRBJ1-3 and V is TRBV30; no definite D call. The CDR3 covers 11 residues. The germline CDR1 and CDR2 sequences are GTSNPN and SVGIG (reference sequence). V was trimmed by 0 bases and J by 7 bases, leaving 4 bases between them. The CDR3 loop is CAWSVGNTIYF. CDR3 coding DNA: TGTGCCTGGAGTGTCGGGAACACCATATATTTT.

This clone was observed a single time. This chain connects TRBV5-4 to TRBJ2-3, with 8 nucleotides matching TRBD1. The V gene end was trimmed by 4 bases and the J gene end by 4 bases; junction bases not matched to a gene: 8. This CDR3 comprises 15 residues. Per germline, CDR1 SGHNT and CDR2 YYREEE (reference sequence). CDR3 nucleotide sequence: TGTGCCAGCAGCCCTGACAGGGGACGGGCAGATACGCAGTATTTT. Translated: CASSPDRGRADTQYF.

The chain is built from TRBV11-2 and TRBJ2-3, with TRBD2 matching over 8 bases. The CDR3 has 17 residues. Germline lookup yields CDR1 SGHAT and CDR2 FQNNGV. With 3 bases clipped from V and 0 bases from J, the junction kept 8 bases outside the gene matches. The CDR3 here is CASSFRGGLASTDTQYF. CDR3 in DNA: TGTGCCAGCAGCTTCCGGGGGGGGCTAGCGAGCACAGATACGCAGTATTTT.

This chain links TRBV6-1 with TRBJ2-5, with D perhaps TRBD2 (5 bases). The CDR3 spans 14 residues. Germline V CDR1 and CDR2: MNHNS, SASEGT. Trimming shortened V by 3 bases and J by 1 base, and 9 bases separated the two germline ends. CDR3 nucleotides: TGTGCCAGCAGTGACACCGGGATCCAAGAGACCCAGTACTTC. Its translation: CASSDTGIQETQYF.